The 28 T cell receptor beta chains listed next were all sequenced from one sample in a study of control samples from healthy donors and cancer patients. Some clones are missing from TCRdb's copy, which holds only in-frame ones; the method was immunoSEQ multiplex PCR. The sample gives around 170,000 clones, just over 85% of which show up once; roughly 5.3% is in the top ten. The source material was blood. The receptors were sampled from a woman in her 30s in good health.

The chain joins TRBV19 to TRBJ1-2, with D perhaps matching TRBD1 (6 bases). Trimming pared 1 base from V and 8 bases from J, leaving 11 bases between. The germline V gene encodes CDR1 LNHDA and CDR2 SQIVND (reference sequence). This CDR3 has 13 residues. The CDR3 is CASSIAQDRGYTF. Here the CDR3 DNA reads TGTGCCAGTAGTATAGCTCAGGACAGAGGCTACACCTTC.

The rearrangement joins TRBV18 to TRBJ2-1, with 8 nucleotides matching TRBD2. J gave up 0 bases and V 8 bases, and 9 bases lay outside the gene matches. Germline V CDR1 and CDR2: KGHSH, LQKENI. CDR3 size: 16 residues. CDR3 nucleotides: TGTGCCAGCCAGAGCGGGGGCCCAAGCTCCTACAATGAGCAGTTCTTC. This sequence encodes CASQSGGPSSYNEQFF.

J is TRBJ2-1 and V is TRBV27, with 11 bases matching TRBD2. Germline lookup yields CDR1 MNHEY and CDR2 SMNVEV (reference sequence). V lost 3 bases to trimming and J lost 1 base; unmatched junction nucleotides: 2. CDR3 size: 16 residues. CDR3 DNA sequence: TGTGCCAGCAGTTTGTTAGCGGGAGGGTCCTACAATGAGCAGTTCTTC. It translates to CASSLLAGGSYNEQFF.

This clone was detected only once. The chain joins TRBV9 to TRBJ2-1; the match to TRBD2 covers 9 bases. This CDR3 spans 15 amino acids. CDR1 and CDR2 from the germline V gene are SGDLS and YYNGEE. V lost 3 bases, J lost 4 bases, and 5 bases stayed unmatched. This CDR3 reads CASSGSGGIYNEQFF. CDR3 DNA: TGTGCCAGCAGCGGAAGCGGGGGGATTTACAATGAGCAGTTCTTC.

The chain employs TRBV29-1 and TRBJ2-2, with no clear D. Trimming took 4 bases from V and 5 from J, leaving 5 bases between them. Per the germline V gene, CDR1 is SQVTM and CDR2 is ANQGSEA. This CDR3 spans 11 amino acids. For the CDR3, the DNA is TGCAGCGTTGCACGGACCGGGGAGCTGTTTTTT. It encodes CSVARTGELFF.

This clone has just one count. V is TRBV25-1 and J is TRBJ2-5; 9 positions match TRBD1. Germline-derived CDR1 and CDR2 are MGHDK and SYGVNS. This CDR3 region has 15 residues. The junction had 6 bases not matched to a gene; V was cut back by 3 bases and J by 4 bases. The CDR3 sequence is CASSDHRGRRETQYF. CDR3 in DNA: TGTGCCAGCAGTGATCACAGGGGGCGCAGAGAGACCCAGTACTTC.

V gene TRBV4-1 combines with J gene TRBJ2-5, with D possibly matching TRBD1 (6 bases). Trimming cost V 4 bases and J 5 bases, with 11 bases left between them. This CDR3 is built from 13 residues. CDR1 MGHRA and CDR2 YSYEKL come from the germline V gene. This CDR3 reads CASSLPRGETQYF. The CDR3 DNA follows: TGCGCCAGCAGCCTTCCGAGGGGGGAGACCCAGTACTTC.

The chain has TRBV5-1 and TRBJ2-1; 9 bases fit TRBD2. The CDR3 covers 16 residues. The V gene's germline CDR1 is SGHRS and CDR2 YFSETQ. V was clipped by 4 bases and J by 4 bases; unmatched bases: 9. This CDR3 reads CASSPGTSPLYNEQFF. The CDR3 DNA reads as TGCGCCAGCAGCCCGGGGACTAGCCCACTTTACAATGAGCAGTTCTTC.

The V and J genes are TRBV7-8 and TRBJ2-7; D assignment may be TRBD1 or TRBD2 (5 bases each). The CDR3 has 12 residues. Per germline, CDR1 SGHVS and CDR2 FQNEAQ. V was shortened by 5 bases and J by 10 bases, with 15 bases between the two germline ends. The CDR3 sequence: CASSPGTGDQYV. The CDR3, as DNA: TGTGCCAGCAGCCCCGGGACCGGAGACCAGTACGTC.

The chain carries TRBV27 and TRBJ1-3; the D gene is possibly TRBD1 (6 bases). Trimming left V 0 bases short and J 1 base short, with 16 bases between. CDR1 and CDR2 (germline): MNHEY, SMNVEV (reference sequence). CDR3 size: 18 residues. CDR3 residues: CASSLSGAGASSGNTIYF. The CDR3, as DNA: TGTGCCAGCAGTTTATCAGGGGCAGGGGCGAGTTCTGGAAACACCATATATTTT.

The gene calls are TRBV19 and TRBJ2-1; 7 positions agree with TRBD2. This CDR3 spans 12 amino acids. The V segment lost 3 bases and the J segment 10 bases; nucleotides outside the gene matches: 3. Germline V gene lookup returns CDR1 LNHDA and CDR2 SQIVND (reference sequence). As DNA, the CDR3 is TGTGCCAGTAGTATTACAGCGGGGGAGCAGTTCTTC. Protein: CASSITAGEQFF.

In nucleotides, the CDR3 is TGTGCCAGCAGTTTGTGGGCGGGAGAAGAGACCCAGTACTTC. Protein product: CASSLWAGEETQYF. The chain is built from TRBV28 and TRBJ2-5; TRBD2 agrees at 7 bases. Germline V gene data show CDR1 as MDHEN and CDR2 as SYDVKM. This CDR3 comprises 14 residues. V shed 3 bases and J 3 bases; nucleotides not matched to a gene: 4.

The gene calls are TRBV27 and TRBJ2-7; 12 nucleotides line up with TRBD1. This CDR3 comprises 13 residues. CDR1 MNHEY and CDR2 SMNVEV come from the germline V gene (reference sequence). Unmatched junction bases numbered 4, after V lost 6 bases and J lost 7 bases. The CDR3 loop is CASSGTGGTEQYV. The DNA of the CDR3 is TGTGCCAGCAGCGGGACAGGGGGCACGGAGCAGTACGTC.

This clone was recorded once. The V and J genes are TRBV28 and TRBJ2-5, with TRBD2 identical over 7 bases. The CDR3 contains 15 residues. J lost 2 bases, V lost 2 bases, and 5 bases had no gene match. The germline V gene has CDR1 MDHEN and CDR2 SYDVKM. The CDR3 region has the DNA TGTGCCAGCAGTTTACTAGCGGCGAAGCAAGAGACCCAGTACTTC. It encodes CASSLLAAKQETQYF.

The rearrangement joins TRBV30 to TRBJ2-3, with 9 bases lining up with TRBD1. Trimming at V came to 2 bases and at J to 4 bases, leaving 7 bases not matched to a gene. The CDR3 contains 15 residues. The germline V gene encodes CDR1 GTSNPN and CDR2 SVGIG (reference sequence). The CDR3 region has the DNA TGTGCCTGGAGTCATCGGACAGGGGAGGCAGATACGCAGTATTTT. It translates to CAWSHRTGEADTQYF.

This chain links TRBV25-1 with TRBJ2-3, with 8 positions matching TRBD2. V shed 3 bases and J 9 bases; nucleotides not matched to a gene: 8. Germline V gene lookup returns CDR1 MGHDK and CDR2 SYGVNS. This CDR3 is 14 amino acids long. As DNA, the CDR3 is TGTGCCAGCAGTGACGACTCAGCGGGAGTCACGCAGTATTTT. Protein product: CASSDDSAGVTQYF.

To note about this clone: The sample contains more than one DNA sequence encoding this CDR3. This chain links TRBV28 with TRBJ1-2; TRBD1 matches at 7 bases. Germline values: CDR1 MDHEN, CDR2 SYDVKM. The V segment lost 3 bases and the J segment 2 bases; nucleotides outside the gene matches: 0. There are 13 residues in the CDR3. This CDR3 is CASSLTGNYGYTF. As DNA, the CDR3 is TGTGCCAGCAGTTTGACAGGGAACTATGGCTACACCTTC.

This clone occurred once. The chain has TRBV6-5 and TRBJ1-4, with no clear D. The germline CDR1 and CDR2 sequences are MNHEY and SVGAGI. CDR3 length: 11 residues. Trimming took off 6 bases at V and 5 bases at J, with 4 bases between the two ends. The CDR3 DNA sequence: TGTGCCAGCAGGGGCAATGAAAAACTGTTTTTT. Protein product: CASRGNEKLFF.

The CDR3: CASSPPLGAGDTEAFF. The CDR3 DNA follows: TGTGCCAGCTCACCACCGCTGGGGGCTGGGGACACTGAAGCTTTCTTT. The J gene is TRBJ1-1, the V gene TRBV18; D is possibly TRBD1 (6 bases). Germline CDR1 KGHSH, CDR2 LQKENI. V shed 0 bases and J shed 3 bases, with 14 bases lying between them. This CDR3 has 16 residues.

The chain carries TRBV7-9 and TRBJ2-1; D unresolved. Germline lookup yields CDR1 SEHNR and CDR2 FQNEAQ (reference sequence). This CDR3 is 12 amino acids long. V was trimmed by 1 base and J by 13 bases, leaving 11 bases between them. The CDR3 region is CASSLVKTEQFF. DNA of the CDR3: TGTGCCAGCAGCTTAGTGAAAACCGAACAGTTCTTC.

The rearrangement uses TRBV24-1 and TRBJ2-2; TRBD2 might be the D (5 bases). The length of the CDR3 is 16 residues. In germline, CDR1 is KGHDR, CDR2 SFDVKD. V shed 3 bases and J shed 0 bases, with 10 bases lying between them. The CDR3 DNA reads TGTGCCACCAGTGATATCCTAGCAGCGAACACCGGGGAGCTGTTTTTT. This gives the protein CATSDILAANTGELFF.

The rearrangement links TRBV7-9 to TRBJ1-1; D gene unclear. V lost 4 bases and J 4 bases, leaving 7 bases between the germline ends. CDR3 length: 12 residues. Germline V lookup: CDR1 SEHNR, CDR2 FQNEAQ (reference sequence). The CDR3 bases are TGTGCCAGCAGCTGGAGTATCACTGAAGCTTTCTTT. It specifies CASSWSITEAFF.

The CDR3 DNA sequence: TGCAGTGCTCAGTTCCAAGAGACCCAGTACTTC. It translates to CSAQFQETQYF. The rearrangement uses TRBV20-1 and TRBJ2-5; the D is unclear. The length of the CDR3 is 11 residues. Germline assignment: CDR1 DFQATT and CDR2 SNEGSKA (reference sequence). Trimming took 5 bases from V and 1 from J, leaving 5 bases between them.

This sequence joins TRBV2 and TRBJ1-5; D is perhaps TRBD1 (6 bases). Trimming took off 6 bases at V and 4 bases at J, with 10 bases between the two ends. Germline V lookup: CDR1 SNHLY, CDR2 FYNNEI. This CDR3 has 13 amino acids. CDR3 in DNA: TGTGCCAGCAGGTCCAGGGGAAATCAGCCCCAGCATTTT. It codes for CASRSRGNQPQHF.

This rearrangement joins TRBV4-2 to TRBJ1-6; weak D call: TRBD1 (5 bases). CDR1 is LGHNA and CDR2 is YNFKEQ in the germline V gene. There are 17 residues in the CDR3. V shed 4 bases and J shed 5 bases, with 18 bases lying between them. DNA for the CDR3: TGTGCCAGCAGCCCCATTGGGCGGGACGGCCATAATTCACCCCTCCACTTT. Translating it yields CASSPIGRDGHNSPLHF.

The chain is built from TRBV9 and TRBJ1-3, with a tentative D call TRBD1 (5 bases). Germline V lookup: CDR1 SGDLS, CDR2 YYNGEE. Trimming left V 1 base short and J 0 bases short, with 11 bases between. This CDR3 has 16 amino acids. The DNA for the CDR3 is TGTGCCAGCAGCGTATCCAACAGGCCCTCTGGAAACACCATATATTTT. It translates to CASSVSNRPSGNTIYF.

The chain combines TRBV24-1 with TRBJ2-1, with D tentatively TRBD1 or TRBD2 (5 bases each). The V and J ends lost 6 bases and 7 bases respectively, with 9 bases between them. The germline gives CDR1 KGHDR, CDR2 SFDVKD. The CDR3 runs to 12 residues. The CDR3 DNA sequence: TGTGCCACCAGTTCGGGGCAGAATGAGCAGTTCTTC. Translating gives CATSSGQNEQFF.

V and J are TRBV30 and TRBJ2-2; D not certain. CDR3 length equals 13 residues. V lost 0 bases and J 4 bases, leaving 6 bases between the germline ends. Germline V lookup: CDR1 GTSNPN, CDR2 SVGIG (reference sequence). CDR3 sequence: CAWSVDLTGELFF. CDR3 nucleotides: TGTGCCTGGAGTGTAGACCTCACCGGGGAGCTGTTTTTT.